This T cell receptor beta chain was captured in a study of cytomegalovirus exposure and HLA in healthy donors. Study findings and constraints: With later analysis, a missense DCLRE1C variant became linked to TCR beta V- and J-gene trimming. Among CMV-associated TCR beta chains, most appeared HLA-restricted in a later analysis. Per a later analysis, fewer than 20,000 TCR beta sequences showed association with HLA alleles at 0.05 false discovery rate.

It was with 60 Vbeta and 13 Jbeta primers that the PCR ran. The protocol was immunoSEQ multiplex PCR, while the TCRdb copy is restricted to in-frame clones and leaves out a portion. The repertoire holds over 15,000 clones, with more than 80% as singletons. The study sampled nominally healthy donors, though unrecorded immune exposures were likely. As for this clone: Its cognate antigen is unknown.

Germline V gene sequence: CDR1 SGHNT, CDR2 YENEEA. There are 16 residues in the CDR3. J lost 0 bases, V lost 4 bases, and 5 bases had no gene match. The chain is built from TRBV11-3 and TRBJ2-1; 8 bases agree with TRBD2. Sequences were obtained from PBMCs. The sequence was obtained from a human donor in good health. CDR3 in amino acids: CASSSAGDTSYNEQFF. CDR3 nucleotide sequence: TGTGCCAGCAGCTCAGCGGGAGACACCTCCTACAATGAGCAGTTCTTC. The whole variable domain, filled in from reference TRBV11-3 and TRBJ2-1, reads EAGVVQSPRYKIIEKKQPVAFWCNPISGHNTLYWYLQNLGQGPELLIRYENEEAVDDSQLPKDRFSAERLKGVDSTLKIQPAELGDSAVYLCASSSAGDTSYNEQFFGPGTRLTVL.